The rows below give T cell receptor beta chains drawn from one sample of a study of shared clonotypes between healthy human individuals. Sequencing used immunoSEQ multiplex PCR; TCRdb keeps in-frame clones, though not all of them. The table shows hundreds of thousands of clones, with approximately 95% occurring only once. Sequencing input: naive CD8+ T cells sorted from blood. All receptors derive from a woman under 40 in good health. CDR3s include the opening cysteine and the closing phenylalanine or tryptophan. The D gene is left open where the match is weak.

TRBV7-3	TRBD2	TRBJ2-7	TGTGCCAGCAGCTGCTACCGAGCGGGAGGGCCCTTTGACGAGCAGTACTTC	CASSCYRAGGPFDEQYF
TRBV11-2	NA	TRBJ2-7	TGTGCCAGCAGCAAGGGCAGGGCCAATACCATCTCCTACGAGCAGTACTTC	CASSKGRANTISYEQYF
TRBV5-8	TRBD2	TRBJ2-5	TGTGCCAGCAGACCCCTCGGCGGGGGGCTGGCGGAGACCCAGTACTTC	CASRPLGGGLAETQYF
TRBV5-4	NA	TRBJ2-7	TGTGCCAGCAGCTGGGGGCCAGACGAGCAGTACTTC	CASSWGPDEQYF
TRBV2	NA	TRBJ1-1	TGTGCCAGCTTGAACACTGAAGCTTTCTTT	CASLNTEAFF
TRBV2	NA	TRBJ1-5	TGTGCCAGCAGTGAAGGGGGAAGCAATCAGCCCCAGCATTTT	CASSEGGSNQPQHF
TRBV27	TRBD1	TRBJ2-7	TGTGCCAGCAGTTTATCGACCCCGACAGGGGCGTTCCAGTACGAGCAGTACTTC	CASSLSTPTGAFQYEQYF
TRBV7-9	TRBD2	TRBJ2-7	TGTGCCAGCAGCTCGGGACTAGACTACGAGCAGTACTTC	CASSSGLDYEQYF
TRBV5-1	TRBD2	TRBJ2-3	TGCGCCAGCAGCTATCCTAGCGGGACGGCTAGCACAGATACGCAGTATTTT	CASSYPSGTASTDTQYF
TRBV28	NA	TRBJ2-1	TGTGCCAGCAGTTTCTTGATTCGGGACAATACCTACAATGAGCAGTTCTTC	CASSFLIRDNTYNEQFF